The 23 T cell receptor beta chains below come from one sample, sequenced in a study of T cells in Graves' hyperthyroidism and ophthalmopathy (dated by TCRdb to between 2017 and 2020). The library was generated by multiplex PCR. Reads for this sample came from an Illumina HiSeq 2000. The TCR beta CDR3 regions were amplified from the RNA transcripts. A first-round RT-PCR of the TCR CDR3 used the HTBI primer set with the Qiagen OneStep RT-PCR kit. The raw public data were reprocessed by TCRdb itself: fastp quality trimming at Q25, MiXCR clonotype calling, in-frame beta chains only. Rows with a matching CDR3 protein are joined into one entry that keeps the most common DNA and genes. A total of fewer than 650,000 distinct CDR3 sequences appear in this sample, around 14% of them only once. The biggest ten clones account for about 6.6% of the sample. Sequencing was carried out using blood. The source is a woman aged 18-35 years with Graves' ophthalmopathy.

This clonotype was counted a few times. J is TRBJ1-1 and V is TRBV7-9; D possibly corresponds to TRBD1 (5 bases). Germline V gene lookup returns CDR1 SEHNR and CDR2 FQNEAQ (reference sequence). Trimming took off 1 base at V and 8 bases at J, with 11 bases between the two ends. The CDR3 is 13 residues long. The CDR3 reads CASSLEGAVEAFF. Written as DNA, the CDR3 is TGTGCCAGCAGCTTAGAAGGGGCGGTGGAAGCTTTCTTT.

This clonotype was observed many times. The chain uses TRBV28 and TRBJ2-5, with TRBD1 matching 9 bases. The ends lost 6 bases at V and 5 bases at J; junction bases unmatched: 10. The CDR3 has 15 residues. Per germline, CDR1 MDHEN and CDR2 SYDVKM. The DNA for the CDR3 is TGTGCCAGCAGCCAAACGACCGGGACAGGGGAGACCCAGTACTTC. Translating it yields CASSQTTGTGETQYF.

The table lists this clonotype with a few counts. The rearrangement joins TRBV25-1 to TRBJ1-5; no clear D gene. The V end lost 0 bases, the J end lost 4 bases, and 7 bases lay between the germline ends. Germline values: CDR1 MGHDK, CDR2 SYGVNS. CDR3 size: 14 residues. As DNA, the CDR3 is TGTGCCAGCAGTGAATATAGGGAAAATCAGCCCCAGCATTTT. It codes for CASSEYRENQPQHF.

This clonotype was found a few times. The V call is TRBV20-1, the J call TRBJ2-1; 12 nucleotides match TRBD2. V trimming: 6 bases; J trimming: 7 bases; junction bases outside the gene matches: 16. This CDR3 has 17 residues. The germline CDR1 and CDR2 sequences are DFQATT and SNEGSKA (reference sequence). CDR3 sequence: CSAPPRGLAGGRNEQFF. For the CDR3, the DNA is TGCAGTGCCCCACCCCGAGGGCTAGCGGGAGGGAGGAATGAGCAGTTCTTC.

The sample holds a few counts of this clonotype. The chain carries TRBV10-3 and TRBJ1-2; 7 bases fit TRBD1. This CDR3 has 16 residues. In germline, CDR1 is ENHRY, CDR2 SYGVKD. V trimming: 5 bases; J trimming: 1 base; junction bases outside the gene matches: 10. This CDR3 reads CAISKNRDSFNYGYTF. The CDR3 nucleotides read TGTGCCATCAGTAAGAACCGGGACAGCTTTAACTATGGCTACACCTTC.

The chain joins TRBV9 to TRBJ2-1; no clear D. CDR1 and CDR2 from the germline V gene are SGDLS and YYNGEE. The ends were cut back, 7 bases at V and 4 bases at J, with 15 bases in the middle. This CDR3 is 14 amino acids long. CDR3 in amino acids: CASGEGRGYNEQFF. DNA of the CDR3: TGTGCCAGCGGCGAAGGAAGAGGTTACAATGAGCAGTTCTTC. Based on the CDR3 plus reference TRBV9 and TRBJ2-1, the full variable domain is DSGVTQTPKHLITATGQRVTLRCSPRSGDLSVYWYQQSLDQGLQFLIQYYNGEERAKGNILERFSAQQFPDLHSELNLSSLELGDSALYFCASGEGRGYNEQFFGPGTRLTVL.

This clonotype was observed at least ten times. The chain joins TRBV28 to TRBJ1-1, with a weak D call TRBD1 (5 bases). Trimming pared 2 bases from V and 6 bases from J, leaving 13 bases between. Germline V gives CDR1 MDHEN, CDR2 SYDVKM. The CDR3 spans 14 residues. The CDR3 region is CASSLIRAGAEAFF. Written as DNA, the CDR3 is TGTGCCAGCAGTTTAATCAGGGCGGGGGCTGAAGCTTTCTTT.

In this sample, this clonotype turned up many times. The CDR3 sequence: CASSYQIVKTQYF. As DNA, the CDR3 is TGTGCCAGCAGTTACCAGATAGTGAAGACCCAGTACTTC. The rearrangement joins TRBV6-5 to TRBJ2-5, with D unresolved. Germline CDR1 and CDR2: MNHEY and SVGAGI. There are 13 residues in the CDR3. V shed 2 bases and J shed 6 bases, with 10 bases lying between them.

This clonotype has a count of ten or more. This chain joins TRBV11-2 and TRBJ2-5; D unclear. Germline V gives CDR1 SGHAT, CDR2 FQNNGV. The V and J ends lost 1 base and 5 bases respectively, with 14 bases between them. This CDR3 spans 15 amino acids. CDR3 nucleotide sequence: TGTGCCAGCAGCTTAGGGGTCCTCCCCCCGGAGACCCAGTACTTC. Translation: CASSLGVLPPETQYF.

In its sample, this clonotype was seen many times. V usage is TRBV28 and J usage is TRBJ1-6; D is unresolved. From germline, CDR1 is MDHEN and CDR2 SYDVKM. The CDR3 loop spans 15 amino acids. The V gene lost 2 bases and the J gene lost 6 bases, with 11 bases spanning the gap. The CDR3 DNA reads as TGTGCCAGCAGTTTACCCGACGGCACTAATTCACCCCTCCACTTT. Translation gives CASSLPDGTNSPLHF.

The J gene is TRBJ1-4, the V gene TRBV18; 11 nucleotides line up with TRBD1. Germline CDR1 is KGHSH and CDR2 is LQKENI. Trimming took 9 bases from V and 8 from J; bases not matched to a gene: 5. CDR3 size: 13 residues. The CDR3 region is CASLGQGDEKLFF. CDR3 DNA: TGTGCCAGTTTGGGACAGGGGGACGAAAAACTGTTTTTT.

Comment on this clonotype: One base away lies a much larger clone, so this may be a sequencing read error. The rearrangement joins TRBV29-1 to TRBJ2-7; D might be TRBD1 (6 bases). CDR1 SQVTM and CDR2 ANQGSEA come from the germline V gene. V was pared by 4 bases and J by 7 bases, with 20 bases between. The length of the CDR3 is 14 residues. CDR3 DNA: TGCAGCGTTGGCACAGGGAGATATGTCAATGAGCAGTACTTC. It translates to CSVGTGRYVNEQYF.

The chain combines TRBV19 with TRBJ1-3, with D unclear. CDR3 length: 13 residues. Germline V gene sequence: CDR1 LNHDA, CDR2 SQIVND (reference sequence). Trimming pared 4 bases from V and 3 bases from J, leaving 7 bases between. CDR3: CASSSSVGNTIYF. As DNA, the CDR3 is TGTGCCAGTAGTAGCTCGGTTGGAAACACCATATATTTT.

With respect to this clonotype: This may come from a read error, since a much larger clone is one base off. This chain connects TRBV28 to TRBJ1-1; TRBD1 is a possible D gene (6 bases). CDR1 is MDHEN, CDR2 SYDVKM, per germline. Trimming pared 4 bases from V and 3 bases from J, leaving 12 bases between. This CDR3 has 14 residues. As DNA, the CDR3 is TGTGCCAGCAGTTCCGGGACAAGGCACACTGAAGCTTTCTTT. Translated: CASSSGTRHTEAFF.

This clonotype was detected many times. The chain carries TRBV6-2 or TRBV6-3 and TRBJ2-1; TRBD2 aligns across 14 bases. The CDR3 runs to 21 residues. Unmatched junction bases numbered 22, after V lost 5 bases and J lost 7 bases. CDR1 is MNHEY, CDR2 SVGEGT, per germline. The CDR3 DNA reads TGTGCCAGCAGTCGACAAGGACTAGCGGGAGGACCCCGGGGACGGGCAAATGAGCAGTTCTTC. This encodes CASSRQGLAGGPRGRANEQFF.

At least ten counts were recorded for this clonotype. The chain combines TRBV29-1 with TRBJ2-5, with a tentative D call TRBD2 (6 bases). The germline V and J ends were trimmed by 4 bases and 2 bases, with 20 bases remaining between them. Germline CDR1 and CDR2: SQVTM and ANQGSEA. The CDR3 totals 16 residues. The CDR3 protein is CSVAGFASGLQETQYF. The DNA for the CDR3 is TGCAGCGTTGCCGGCTTTGCAAGCGGGCTTCAAGAGACCCAGTACTTC.

Turning to this clonotype: A much larger clone differs by one base, so this may be a read error. The rearrangement joins TRBV30 to TRBJ2-7; D is ambiguous. Per germline, CDR1 GTSNPN and CDR2 SVGIG (reference sequence). The V end lost 4 bases, the J end lost 6 bases, and 10 bases lay between the germline ends. The CDR3 has 11 amino acids. The CDR3 coding sequence is TGTGCCTGGAATCAGAGAAGCGAGCAGTACTTC. It specifies CAWNQRSEQYF.

The chain is built from TRBV6-6 and TRBJ1-4; D gene ambiguous. Germline values: CDR1 MNHNY, CDR2 SVGAGI (reference sequence). The CDR3 is made up of 20 amino acids. V was pared by 0 bases and J by 5 bases, with 25 bases between. CDR3: CASSYSVPGAGRHTNEKLFF. The CDR3 nucleotides read TGTGCCAGCAGTTACTCTGTTCCAGGCGCCGGGAGACACACCAATGAAAAACTGTTTTTT.

The CDR3 here is CAWKGTGGTEAFF. The CDR3 nucleotides read TGTGCCTGGAAGGGAACAGGCGGCACTGAAGCTTTCTTT. V usage is TRBV30 and J usage is TRBJ1-1; TRBD1 might be the D (5 bases). CDR1 is GTSNPN, CDR2 SVGIG, per germline (reference sequence). This CDR3 is built from 13 residues. Trimming took off 4 bases at V and 4 bases at J, with 13 bases between the two ends.

The V and J genes are TRBV19 and TRBJ1-1; 9 bases are shared with TRBD1. V was pared by 6 bases and J by 3 bases, with 17 bases of the junction left unmatched. The V gene's germline CDR1 is LNHDA and CDR2 SQIVND (reference sequence). CDR3 length: 18 residues. CDR3 residues: CASRRDREPAWTDTEAFF. CDR3 nucleotide sequence: TGTGCCAGTAGGCGGGACAGGGAGCCAGCTTGGACGGACACTGAAGCTTTCTTT.

The DNA for the CDR3 is TGTGCCAGTAGTTTCTTCACGGGACAGGGGGCTTACGAGCAGTACTTC. The encoded protein is CASSFFTGQGAYEQYF. This chain joins TRBV19 and TRBJ2-7, with 12 bases matching TRBD1. Germline loops: CDR1 LNHDA, CDR2 SQIVND (reference sequence). Trimming at V came to 5 bases and at J to 4 bases, leaving 9 bases not matched to a gene. CDR3 length equals 16 residues.

At least ten counts were recorded for this clonotype. V is TRBV12-5 and J is TRBJ1-5; D unresolved. This CDR3 comprises 16 residues. The germline gives CDR1 LGHNT, CDR2 FRNRAP. V was trimmed by 3 bases and J by 8 bases, leaving 20 bases between them. The CDR3 DNA sequence: TGTGCTAGTGGTTTCCGACTTGAGGGAACTTCGGAGCCCCAGCATTTT. Protein: CASGFRLEGTSEPQHF.

This clonotype was seen ten or more times. V is TRBV28 and J is TRBJ2-1; possible D gene TRBD1, 6 bases. V was cut by 5 bases and J by 6 bases, with 14 bases left in between. The V gene's germline CDR1 is MDHEN and CDR2 SYDVKM. This CDR3 is built from 14 residues. Written as DNA, the CDR3 is TGTGCCAGCAGTCCCTCCAGGGGTGTCAATGAGCAGTTCTTC. Translation: CASSPSRGVNEQFF. Using reference TRBV28 and TRBJ2-1 for the parts outside the CDR3, the full variable domain is DVKVTQSSRYLVKRTGEKVFLECVQDMDHENMFWYRQDPGLGLRLIYFSYDVKMKEKGDIPEGYSVSREKKERFSLILESASTNQTSMYLCASSPSRGVNEQFFGPGTRLTVL.